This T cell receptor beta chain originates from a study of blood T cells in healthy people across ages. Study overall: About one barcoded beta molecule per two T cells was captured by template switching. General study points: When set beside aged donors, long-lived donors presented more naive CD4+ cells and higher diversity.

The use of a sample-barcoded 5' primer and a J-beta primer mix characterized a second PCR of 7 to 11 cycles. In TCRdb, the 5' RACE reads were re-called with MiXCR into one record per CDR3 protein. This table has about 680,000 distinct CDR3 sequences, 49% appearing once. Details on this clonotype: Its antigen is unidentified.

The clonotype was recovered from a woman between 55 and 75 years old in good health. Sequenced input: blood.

The CDR3 loop is CSARVWTRNNEQFF. In DNA, the CDR3 is TGCAGTGCTAGAGTCTGGACTAGAAACAATGAGCAGTTCTTC. The chain links TRBV20-1 to TRBJ2-1, with TRBD2 matching 7 bases. The CDR3 spans 14 residues. In germline, CDR1 is DFQATT, CDR2 SNEGSKA (reference sequence). Trimming cost V 1 base and J 5 bases; bases outside gene matches: 5.